The 32 T cell receptor beta chains in this list originate from one sample, sequenced in a study of neurological immune-mediated disorders (dated by TCRdb to between 2019 and 2020). Interpreted using the paper, the time point label stands for: technical triplicate 3. The library came from 5' RACE. Sequenced on an Illumina HiSeq 2500. TCRdb's own reprocessing of the public reads used fastp at Q25 and MiXCR and kept productive beta chains. Records with the same CDR3 protein are collapsed into one entry carrying the most frequent genes and DNA. This sample holds fewer than 35,000 distinct CDR3 sequences; approximately 15% were observed only once. Approximately 5% of the sample rests with the top ten. Sequencing was performed on CD4+ T cells from blood. The source is a female donor with HTLV-1-associated myelopathy (HAM/TSP).

This rearrangement joins TRBV20-1 to TRBJ2-1, with 7 bases that match TRBD2. The junction had 4 bases not matched to a gene; V was cut back by 0 bases and J by 2 bases. The CDR3 is 15 residues long. Germline CDR1 is DFQATT and CDR2 is SNEGSKA (reference sequence). The CDR3 DNA sequence: TGCAGTGCTAGAGATGGGAGGGTGACCTACAATGAGCAGTTCTTC. It codes for CSARDGRVTYNEQFF.

This clonotype was observed many times. V gene TRBV4-3 combines with J gene TRBJ2-1, with D possibly TRBD2 on 7 matching bases. CDR3 length: 16 amino acids. V lost 0 bases, J lost 7 bases, and 16 bases lay in between. The V gene's germline CDR1 is LGHNA and CDR2 YSLEER. The CDR3 reads CASSQDVGGPGNEQFF. The CDR3 DNA is TGCGCCAGCAGCCAAGATGTGGGGGGGCCGGGTAATGAGCAGTTCTTC.

There are many counts of this clonotype. The chain couples TRBV25-1 to TRBJ2-7, with TRBD2 matching over 8 bases. Looked up from germline, CDR1 is MGHDK and CDR2 is SYGVNS. This CDR3 has 14 residues. The trim removed 5 bases at V and 4 bases at J, leaving 7 bases unmatched. The chain's CDR3 is CASSLGVAGYEQYF. CDR3 nucleotide sequence: TGTGCCAGCAGTTTAGGAGTAGCGGGATACGAGCAGTACTTC.

This clonotype was seen many times. The V and J genes are TRBV5-5 and TRBJ1-2; possibly TRBD1 for D (6 bases). CDR3 length: 14 residues. Germline CDR1 is SGHKS and CDR2 is YYEKEE (reference sequence). V was clipped by 4 bases and J by 6 bases, with 16 bases between them. The CDR3 loop is CASSVQGRRHGYTF. In DNA, the CDR3 is TGTGCCAGCAGCGTACAGGGTCGCCGCCATGGCTACACCTTC. The full variable domain, rest sourced from reference TRBV5-5 and TRBJ1-2, is DAGVTQSPTHLIKTRGQQVTLRCSPISGHKSVSWYQQVLGQGPQFIFQYYEKEERGRGNFPDRFSARQFPNYSSELNVNALLLGDSALYLCASSVQGRRHGYTFGSGTRLTVV.

This clonotype came up a few times. The CDR3 region is CAWSVGGGYTF. The CDR3 nucleotides are TGTGCCTGGAGTGTCGGGGGAGGCTACACCTTC. The chain links TRBV30 to TRBJ1-2; TRBD1 is a possible D gene (5 bases). The CDR3 has 11 residues. Trimming stripped 0 bases from V and 8 bases from J, with 7 bases between. The germline V gene has CDR1 GTSNPN and CDR2 SVGIG (reference sequence).

This clonotype was seen many times. The J gene is TRBJ2-5, the V gene TRBV5-1, with 7 bases matching TRBD1. The CDR3 is 14 residues long. Germline CDR1 and CDR2: SGHRS and YFSETQ. J lost 2 bases, V lost 4 bases, and 5 bases had no gene match. CDR3 region: CASSTGTVQETQYF. CDR3 sequence (DNA): TGCGCCAGCAGCACGGGGACAGTTCAAGAGACCCAGTACTTC.

This clonotype has a count of ten or more. The chain carries TRBV18 and TRBJ1-1; 7 nucleotides agree with TRBD1. The germline V gene has CDR1 KGHSH and CDR2 LQKENI. The CDR3 length is 15 residues. J gave up 0 bases and V 1 base, and 2 bases lay outside the gene matches. CDR3 sequence reads: CASSPQGALNTEAFF. Written as DNA, the CDR3 is TGTGCCAGCTCACCACAGGGGGCTTTGAACACTGAAGCTTTCTTT.

This clonotype occurred many times. The chain is built from TRBV5-1 and TRBJ1-2; 8 positions match TRBD1. Germline trimming cut 2 bases from V and 6 bases from J; bases unmatched to any gene: 3. The germline CDR1 and CDR2 sequences are SGHRS and YFSETQ. This CDR3 spans 13 amino acids. CDR3 DNA sequence: TGCGCCAGCAGCTTCTCAGGGGGCAATGGCTACACCTTC. Amino acid sequence: CASSFSGGNGYTF. The whole variable domain, remainder taken from reference TRBV5-1 and TRBJ1-2, is KAGVTQTPRYLIKTRGQQVTLSCSPISGHRSVSWYQQTPGQGLQFLFEYFSETQRNKGNFPGRFSGRQFSNSRSEMNVSTLELGDSALYLCASSFSGGNGYTFGSGTRLTVV.

This chain connects TRBV30 to TRBJ2-3; TRBD1 or TRBD2 may be the D gene (6 bases each). This CDR3 has 14 amino acids. Trimming shortened V by 0 bases and J by 2 bases, and 9 bases separated the two germline ends. Germline V lookup: CDR1 GTSNPN, CDR2 SVGIG (reference sequence). The CDR3 sequence: CAWSVRGATDTQYF. Here the CDR3 DNA reads TGTGCCTGGAGTGTAAGGGGGGCCACAGATACGCAGTATTTT.

In this sample, this clonotype turned up many times. This chain connects TRBV6-2 or TRBV6-3 to TRBJ2-5; 7 bases line up with TRBD2. Germline-derived CDR1 and CDR2 are MNHEY and SVGEGT. The CDR3 is 15 residues long. The V gene end was trimmed by 0 bases and the J gene end by 1 base; junction bases not matched to a gene: 2. This CDR3 is CASSYSTSLQETQYF. CDR3 nucleotides: TGTGCCAGCAGTTACTCGACTAGCCTCCAAGAGACCCAGTACTTC.

In this sample, this clonotype turned up many times. This chain joins TRBV5-6 and TRBJ1-1; D remains ambiguous. Trimming cost V 4 bases and J 5 bases, with 6 bases left between them. The germline V gene has CDR1 SGHDT and CDR2 YYEEEE. This CDR3 comprises 11 residues. DNA for the CDR3: TGTGCCAGCAGCCGGAGGACTGAAGCTTTCTTT. It yields the protein CASSRRTEAFF.

At least ten counts were recorded for this clonotype. The V and J genes are TRBV20-1 and TRBJ2-1; 9 bases agree with TRBD2. This CDR3 region has 14 residues. V shed 3 bases, J shed 6 bases, and the junction held 6 bases outside the gene matches. In germline, CDR1 is DFQATT, CDR2 SNEGSKA (reference sequence). CDR3 nucleotide sequence: TGCAGTGCTAGGGGCGGGAGGGCCGGCAATGAGCAGTTCTTC. It yields the protein CSARGGRAGNEQFF.

This chain uses TRBV5-1 with TRBJ2-6, with D uncertain. Germline loops: CDR1 SGHRS, CDR2 YFSETQ. The CDR3 is 14 residues long. Trimming took 6 bases from V and 4 from J, leaving 11 bases between them. Here the CDR3 DNA reads TGCGCCAGCACCCTGTATGGGGGGGCCAACGTCCTGACTTTC. Protein product: CASTLYGGANVLTF.

This clonotype was seen many times. The V call is TRBV30, the J call TRBJ2-2, with TRBD1 as a possible D gene (5 bases). The ends were cut back, 4 bases at V and 0 bases at J, with 9 bases in the middle. Germline V gene sequence: CDR1 GTSNPN, CDR2 SVGIG (reference sequence). The CDR3 spans 14 residues. The CDR3: CAWTWGPNTGELFF. The CDR3 nucleotides are TGTGCCTGGACGTGGGGCCCGAACACCGGGGAGCTGTTTTTT. Combining the CDR3 with reference TRBV30 and TRBJ2-2 gives the whole variable domain SQTIHQWPATLVQPVGSPLSLECTVEGTSNPNLYWYRQAAGRGLQLLFYSVGIGQISSEVPQNLSASRPQDRQFILSSKKLLLSDSGFYLCAWTWGPNTGELFFGEGSRLTVL.

This clonotype occurred many times. The chain is built from TRBV25-1 and TRBJ2-3; D ambiguous. The germline V and J ends were trimmed by 3 bases and 2 bases, with 9 bases remaining between them. The CDR3 consists of 14 residues. Germline values: CDR1 MGHDK, CDR2 SYGVNS. CDR3 bases: TGTGCCAGCAGTGACCAGGAGATCACAGATACGCAGTATTTT. As protein: CASSDQEITDTQYF.

This clonotype was detected ten times or more. The CDR3 DNA reads as TGTGCTAGTGGTTTTGGAGATACGCAGTATTTT. This translates into CASGFGDTQYF. This rearrangement joins TRBV12-5 to TRBJ2-3, with no clear D. Germline V gives CDR1 LGHNT, CDR2 FRNRAP. This CDR3 region has 11 residues. The V end was cut by 3 bases, the J end by 5 bases, with 3 bases between.

V and J are TRBV7-2 and TRBJ2-3, with D possibly matching TRBD2 (5 bases). Per germline, CDR1 SGHTA and CDR2 FQGNSA. The CDR3 contains 15 residues. Trimming took off 5 bases at V and 2 bases at J, with 14 bases between the two ends. The DNA for the CDR3 is TGTGCCAGCAGCCCGCGGGTAGTGCCCACAGATACGCAGTATTTT. It specifies CASSPRVVPTDTQYF. The variable domain in full, with the rest retrieved from reference TRBV7-2 and TRBJ2-3, is GAGVSQSPSNKVTEKGKDVELRCDPISGHTALYWYRQSLGQGLEFLIYFQGNSAPDKSGLPSDRFSAERTGGSVSTLTIQRTQQEDSAVYLCASSPRVVPTDTQYFGPGTRLTVL.

In this sample, this clonotype turned up many times. The chain links TRBV9 to TRBJ2-7; D call uncertain. V was trimmed by 4 bases and J by 6 bases, leaving 11 bases between them. The length of the CDR3 is 12 residues. CDR1 and CDR2 (germline): SGDLS, YYNGEE. The CDR3 reads CASSTRYGEQYF. The CDR3 coding sequence is TGTGCCAGCAGCACCCGCTACGGCGAGCAGTACTTC.

This clonotype was found many times. The CDR3: CASSRKGGETQYF. In DNA, the CDR3 is TGTGCCAGCAGCCGGAAGGGCGGGGAGACCCAGTACTTC. This chain connects TRBV13 to TRBJ2-5, with D possibly matching TRBD2 (5 bases). Between the trimmed V and J ends, which lost 5 bases and 5 bases, there was a span of 12 bases. The CDR3 is 13 amino acids. Germline V gene data show CDR1 as PRHDT and CDR2 as FYEKMQ (reference sequence). Variable domain in full (rest from reference TRBV13 and TRBJ2-5): AAGVIQSPRHLIKEKRETATLKCYPIPRHDTVYWYQQGPGQDPQFLISFYEKMQSDKGSIPDRFSAQQFSDYHSELNMSSLELGDSALYFCASSRKGGETQYFGPGTRLLVL.

This clonotype was counted ten times or more. The V and J genes are TRBV20-1 and TRBJ2-7; 8 positions agree with TRBD2. Germline CDR1 reads DFQATT; CDR2 reads SNEGSKA (reference sequence). V trimming: 3 bases; J trimming: 7 bases; junction bases outside the gene matches: 8. This CDR3 is 13 amino acids long. For the CDR3, the DNA is TGCAGTGCTAGTCCCGGGGGGGCCTCTGAGCAGTACTTC. This encodes CSASPGGASEQYF.

This clonotype is judged medium-sized. This sequence joins TRBV7-2 and TRBJ1-2; maybe TRBD1 (6 bases). Germline values: CDR1 SGHTA, CDR2 FQGNSA. The CDR3 has 13 amino acids. The V end was cut by 5 bases, the J end by 2 bases, with 9 bases between. CDR3 nucleotides: TGTGCCAGCAGCCGTACAGGGAACTATGGCTACACCTTC. Translated: CASSRTGNYGYTF.

A remark on this clonotype: A single base separates this from a much larger clone, so it may be a read error. The V and J genes are TRBV4-2 and TRBJ2-1; D is unclear. Per the germline V gene, CDR1 is LGHNA and CDR2 is YNFKEQ. CDR3 size: 12 residues. The ends were cut back, 0 bases at V and 13 bases at J, with 10 bases in the middle. CDR3 amino acids: CASSQDGRDQFF. In DNA, the CDR3 is TGTGCCAGCAGCCAAGATGGGCGAGATCAGTTCTTC.

This clonotype was seen ten or more times. V is TRBV6-5 and J is TRBJ1-2; 7 positions agree with TRBD1. The V segment lost 6 bases and the J segment 4 bases; nucleotides outside the gene matches: 2. Germline values: CDR1 MNHEY, CDR2 SVGAGI. The CDR3 is 12 residues long. In DNA, the CDR3 is TGTGCCAGCAGGGGACAGAGCTATGGCTACACCTTC. Encoded protein: CASRGQSYGYTF.

A word on this clonotype: One junction end does not reproduce the germline sequence, and a read error may be involved. The V and J genes are TRBV5-1 and TRBJ2-7; 9 bases match TRBD2. The CDR3 is 16 residues long. Germline loops: CDR1 SGHRS, CDR2 YFSETQ. The CDR3 bases are TGCGCCAGCAGCTTGGTAATGGATAGCGGGAGATACGAGCAATACTTC. Its protein product is CASSLVMDSGRYEQYF.

At least ten counts were recorded for this clonotype. The genes are TRBV7-2 and TRBJ2-3; the D is unclear. The V and J ends lost 5 bases and 3 bases respectively, with 18 bases between them. This CDR3 comprises 16 residues. CDR1 is SGHTA and CDR2 is FQGNSA in the germline V gene. In DNA, the CDR3 is TGTGCCAGCAGCCCCTGGGATACTTTGGGAACAGATACGCAGTATTTT. This gives the protein CASSPWDTLGTDTQYF.

This clonotype showed up many times. The chain uses TRBV24-1 and TRBJ2-2; no clear D. Trimming left V 6 bases short and J 5 bases short, with 6 bases between. The germline gives CDR1 KGHDR, CDR2 SFDVKD. The CDR3 extends over 12 amino acids. CDR3 residues: CATSPRTGELFF. CDR3 sequence (DNA): TGTGCCACCAGTCCCCGAACCGGGGAGCTGTTTTTT.

This clonotype came up many times. The rearrangement links TRBV29-1 to TRBJ2-7; 8 bases are shared with TRBD1. CDR3 size: 13 residues. Germline trimming cut 7 bases from V and 6 bases from J; bases unmatched to any gene: 11. Germline CDR1 SQVTM, CDR2 ANQGSEA. The CDR3 DNA reads TGCAGCGCCGAGCCGGGCAGGGGGCTCGAGCAGTACTTC. Its protein product is CSAEPGRGLEQYF.

The genes are TRBV20-1 and TRBJ1-2; D call uncertain. Germline CDR1 and CDR2: DFQATT and SNEGSKA (reference sequence). This CDR3 is 13 amino acids long. V was shortened by 3 bases and J by 2 bases, with 10 bases between the two germline ends. CDR3 amino acids: CSASWVGNYGYTF. For the CDR3, the DNA is TGCAGTGCTAGTTGGGTAGGGAACTATGGCTACACCTTC.

The sample holds many counts of this clonotype. The J gene is TRBJ2-7, the V gene TRBV20-1, with TRBD2 identical over 7 bases. From germline, CDR1 is DFQATT and CDR2 SNEGSKA (reference sequence). The CDR3 runs to 15 residues. V dropped 3 bases and J dropped 2; count of bases not matched to a gene: 10. CDR3 protein: CSARGGGRGTYEQYF. In DNA form, the CDR3 reads TGCAGTGCTAGGGGGGGGGGTAGAGGCACCTACGAGCAGTACTTC.

In its sample, this clonotype was seen many times. The rearrangement joins TRBV30 to TRBJ2-7, with a tentative D call TRBD1 (5 bases). Germline CDR1 is GTSNPN and CDR2 is SVGIG (reference sequence). There are 11 residues in the CDR3. The V and J ends lost 3 bases and 5 bases respectively, with 8 bases between them. The CDR3 DNA reads TGTGCCTGGAGACAGGTGCACGAGCAGTACTTC. Its protein product is CAWRQVHEQYF.

This clonotype was seen many times. The chain joins TRBV6-2 or TRBV6-3 to TRBJ2-7, with 9 bases lining up with TRBD1. CDR3 length: 13 amino acids. The junction had 5 bases not matched to a gene; V was cut back by 6 bases and J by 5 bases. Germline V gene sequence: CDR1 MNHEY, CDR2 SVGEGT. The CDR3 coding sequence is TGTGCCAGCAGCCGACAGGGGGGCCACGAGCAGTACTTC. It codes for CASSRQGGHEQYF.

This clonotype was observed many times. V gene TRBV5-1 combines with J gene TRBJ1-4; D is undetermined. Trimming stripped 7 bases from V and 5 bases from J, with 15 bases between. This CDR3 comprises 14 residues. Looked up from germline, CDR1 is SGHRS and CDR2 is YFSETQ. The CDR3 DNA follows: TGCGCCAGCGGTAGCGACAAAGAAAATGAAAAACTGTTTTTT. It yields the protein CASGSDKENEKLFF.